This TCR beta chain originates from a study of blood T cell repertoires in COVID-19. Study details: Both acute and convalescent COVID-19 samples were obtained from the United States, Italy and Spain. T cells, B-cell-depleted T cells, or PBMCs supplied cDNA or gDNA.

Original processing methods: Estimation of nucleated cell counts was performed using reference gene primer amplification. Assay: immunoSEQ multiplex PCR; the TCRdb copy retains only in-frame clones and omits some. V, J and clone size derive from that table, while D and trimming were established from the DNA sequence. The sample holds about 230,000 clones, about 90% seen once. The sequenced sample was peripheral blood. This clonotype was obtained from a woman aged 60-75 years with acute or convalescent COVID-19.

The CDR3 DNA follows: TGCGCCAGCAGTGACCAGGGGCGCGAGACCCAGTACTTC. Residues: CASSDQGRETQYF. This chain joins TRBV10-2 and TRBJ2-5; possible D gene TRBD1, 6 bases. V lost 3 bases and J 5 bases, leaving 10 bases between the germline ends. The CDR3 length is 13 residues. Germline CDR1 WSHSY, CDR2 SAAADI.